One sample yielded the 14 T cell receptor beta chains listed below, sequenced in a study of blood T cell repertoires in COVID-19 (dated by TCRdb to the early 2020s). Library method: the immunoSEQ multiplex PCR assay. TCRdb provides this immuneACCESS table in a form limited to in-frame rearrangements. Some clones are lacking; in checked studies, under half of them reflect an unresolved V gene, and why the rest are absent is not known. The sample table contains more than 300,000 clones; only one count was recorded for 88% of them. Under 2% of the sample lies in the top ten. Material for sequencing was peripheral blood. The receptors here all came from a woman younger than 45 with COVID-19, enrolled during active disease.

The rearrangement links TRBV11-2 to TRBJ2-7; 8 bases are shared with TRBD2. Losses at the gene ends were 3 bases for V and 3 bases for J; bases not matched to a gene: 4. Germline CDR1 and CDR2: SGHAT and FQNNGV. The CDR3 has 14 amino acids. Here the CDR3 reads CASSLDGGGYEQYF. The CDR3 DNA follows: TGTGCCAGCAGCTTGGACGGGGGGGGCTACGAGCAGTACTTC.

The chain employs TRBV28 and TRBJ1-3; TRBD1 matches 7 bases. The CDR3 totals 15 residues. The germline V gene has CDR1 MDHEN and CDR2 SYDVKM. Germline trimming cut 6 bases from V and 4 bases from J; bases unmatched to any gene: 9. The CDR3: CASSPSDRAGNTIYF. The DNA for the CDR3 is TGTGCCAGCAGCCCGTCAGACAGGGCCGGAAACACCATATATTTT. Together with reference TRBV28 and TRBJ1-3, the CDR3 gives the full variable domain: DVKVTQSSRYLVKRTGEKVFLECVQDMDHENMFWYRQDPGLGLRLIYFSYDVKMKEKGDIPEGYSVSREKKERFSLILESASTNQTSMYLCASSPSDRAGNTIYFGEGSWLTVV.

The gene calls are TRBV28 and TRBJ1-5; a weak D match, TRBD1 (6 bases). The CDR3 consists of 15 residues. The V end was cut by 3 bases, the J end by 4 bases, with 13 bases between. The germline gives CDR1 MDHEN, CDR2 SYDVKM. The DNA for the CDR3 is TGTGCCAGCAGTTTTTGGGGGCTTGGGAATCAGCCCCAGCATTTT. Residues: CASSFWGLGNQPQHF.

The V gene is TRBV28, the J gene TRBJ1-4; 11 bases map to TRBD1. The CDR3 has 14 amino acids. V was pared by 6 bases and J by 5 bases, with 2 bases of the junction left unmatched. Per germline, CDR1 MDHEN and CDR2 SYDVKM. CDR3 coding DNA: TGTGCCAGCAGCCGGGACAGGGGGAATGAAAAACTGTTTTTT. Its translation is CASSRDRGNEKLFF.

The table lists this clone with a count of one. The V gene is TRBV14, the J gene TRBJ1-2, with 7 positions matching TRBD1. V lost 0 bases, J lost 8 bases, and 12 bases stayed unmatched. The CDR3 loop spans 16 amino acids. Germline CDR1 and CDR2: SGHDN and FVKESK. DNA for the CDR3: TGTGCCAGCAGCCAAGAAGAAGGGGGCAGACTATGGGGCTACACCTTC. It yields the protein CASSQEEGGRLWGYTF.

The gene calls are TRBV7-9 and TRBJ2-5; 10 bases line up with TRBD2. Germline lookup yields CDR1 SEHNR and CDR2 FQNEAQ (reference sequence). Losses at the gene ends were 4 bases for V and 2 bases for J; bases not matched to a gene: 1. The CDR3 is made up of 14 amino acids. CDR3 residues: CASSSTSGQETQYF. The CDR3, as DNA: TGTGCCAGCAGCTCGACTAGCGGGCAAGAGACCCAGTACTTC.

The V call is TRBV7-9, the J call TRBJ2-2, with a tentative D call TRBD2 (6 bases). Germline CDR1 SEHNR, CDR2 FQNEAQ (reference sequence). The CDR3 covers 14 residues. Deletions cut 0 bases from V and 7 bases from J, with 9 bases between. The CDR3 DNA follows: TGTGCCAGCAGCTTAGCGGCGGAGGGCGGGGAGCTGTTTTTT. It encodes CASSLAAEGGELFF.

The chain carries TRBV4-1 and TRBJ1-6; 10 bases fit TRBD1. Per germline, CDR1 MGHRA and CDR2 YSYEKL. The CDR3 extends over 15 amino acids. The V gene end was trimmed by 4 bases and the J gene end by 7 bases; junction bases not matched to a gene: 4. The chain's CDR3 is CASSPSTGGNSPLHF. The CDR3 nucleotides read TGCGCCAGCAGCCCCTCGACAGGGGGCAATTCACCCCTCCACTTT.

The rearrangement joins TRBV6-5 to TRBJ1-2; TRBD1 agrees at 7 bases. The CDR3 is made up of 15 amino acids. J was trimmed by 3 bases and V by 2 bases; bases with no gene match: 6. In germline, CDR1 is MNHEY, CDR2 SVGAGI. The CDR3 reads CASSYDDRAHYGYTF. The CDR3 DNA follows: TGTGCCAGCAGTTACGATGACAGGGCGCACTATGGCTACACCTTC.

This chain connects TRBV5-6 to TRBJ2-6, with D perhaps TRBD2 (5 bases). This CDR3 spans 13 amino acids. Deletions cut 3 bases from V and 4 bases from J, with 5 bases between. Germline V gene sequence: CDR1 SGHDT, CDR2 YYEEEE. In nucleotides, the CDR3 is TGTGCCAGCAGCTGGGAGGGGGCCAACGTCCTGACTTTC. This translates into CASSWEGANVLTF.

Remarks on this clone: Other DNA sequences of this sample code for an identical CDR3. The chain has TRBV5-4 and TRBJ1-4; 9 nucleotides align to TRBD1. This CDR3 has 16 amino acids. The V segment lost 0 bases and the J segment 2 bases; nucleotides outside the gene matches: 2. From germline, CDR1 is SGHNT and CDR2 YYREEE (reference sequence). The CDR3 region is CASSLGQGVTNEKLFF. CDR3 bases: TGTGCCAGCAGCTTGGGACAGGGGGTGACTAATGAAAAACTGTTTTTT.

This rearrangement joins TRBV6-4 to TRBJ2-2; D not resolved. CDR1 and CDR2 (germline): MRHNA, SNTAGT. V shed 5 bases and J shed 0 bases, with 7 bases lying between them. This CDR3 is 14 amino acids long. CDR3 coding DNA: TGTGCCAGCAGTCCCGAGTCGAACACCGGGGAGCTGTTTTTT. Its translation is CASSPESNTGELFF.

The J gene is TRBJ2-4, the V gene TRBV5-4, with 7 positions matching TRBD2. Per the germline V gene, CDR1 is SGHNT and CDR2 is YYREEE (reference sequence). Trimming at V came to 3 bases and at J to 2 bases, leaving 11 bases not matched to a gene. The CDR3 loop spans 17 amino acids. CDR3 sequence: CASSSGGGQGTKNIQYF. The CDR3, as DNA: TGTGCCAGCAGCTCTGGGGGAGGGCAGGGAACCAAAAACATTCAGTACTTC.

The rearrangement links TRBV7-9 to TRBJ1-1; the D gene is possibly TRBD1 (6 bases). The V gene's germline CDR1 is SEHNR and CDR2 FQNEAQ (reference sequence). Trimming stripped 5 bases from V and 0 bases from J, with 13 bases between. This CDR3 is 15 amino acids long. CDR3 region: CASSPAGAVNTEAFF. The CDR3 coding sequence is TGTGCCAGCAGCCCGGCGGGGGCAGTGAACACTGAAGCTTTCTTT.